Below, 29 T cell receptor beta chains from the same sample are listed, as sequenced in a study of blood T cell repertoires in COVID-19. Repertoires were generated with immunoSEQ multiplex PCR, while TCRdb's copy carries only in-frame clones and drops some. The data show 50,000 to 65,000 clones, approximately 91% seen once. The sequenced sample was peripheral blood. The receptor set was obtained from a woman aged 55-75 years with active or convalescent COVID-19.

The chain is built from TRBV9 and TRBJ2-5; 10 bases line up with TRBD2. J was trimmed by 3 bases and V by 0 bases; bases with no gene match: 5. Per the germline V gene, CDR1 is SGDLS and CDR2 is YYNGEE. The CDR3 runs 16 residues. CDR3 in amino acids: CASSVAPAGGKETQYF. CDR3 DNA: TGTGCCAGCAGCGTAGCCCCAGCGGGAGGGAAAGAGACCCAGTACTTC. Based on the CDR3 plus reference TRBV9 and TRBJ2-5, the full variable domain is DSGVTQTPKHLITATGQRVTLRCSPRSGDLSVYWYQQSLDQGLQFLIQYYNGEERAKGNILERFSAQQFPDLHSELNLSSLELGDSALYFCASSVAPAGGKETQYFGPGTRLLVL.

CDR3 coding DNA: TGTGCCAGCAGTTTGAGCTCCTATAATTCACCCCTCCACTTT. Protein sequence: CASSLSSYNSPLHF. The chain employs TRBV28 and TRBJ1-6; D uncertain. The V gene lost 3 bases and the J gene lost 0 bases, with 3 bases spanning the gap. Germline loops: CDR1 MDHEN, CDR2 SYDVKM. The CDR3 has 14 residues. Full variable domain (missing parts from reference TRBV28 and TRBJ1-6): DVKVTQSSRYLVKRTGEKVFLECVQDMDHENMFWYRQDPGLGLRLIYFSYDVKMKEKGDIPEGYSVSREKKERFSLILESASTNQTSMYLCASSLSSYNSPLHFGNGTRLTVT.

The chain employs TRBV10-2 and TRBJ1-1, with D hard to call. The CDR3 runs to 14 residues. The V gene's germline CDR1 is WSHSY and CDR2 SAAADI. Trimming took 6 bases from V and 1 from J, leaving 12 bases between them. DNA of the CDR3: TGCGCCAGCAGCGACATCACAGAGAACACTGAAGCTTTCTTT. The encoded protein is CASSDITENTEAFF.

This clone was seen only once. This sequence joins TRBV28 and TRBJ1-2, with D possibly matching TRBD1 (5 bases). This CDR3 is built from 13 residues. V shed 7 bases and J shed 5 bases, with 14 bases lying between them. From germline, CDR1 is MDHEN and CDR2 SYDVKM. CDR3: CASTSTGLYGYTF. For the CDR3, the DNA is TGTGCCAGCACTTCTACAGGACTATATGGCTACACCTTC.

The CDR3 DNA follows: TGTGCCAGCAGCTTCTGGGCCGGGAACACTGAAGCTTTCTTT. It is translated as CASSFWAGNTEAFF. The chain is built from TRBV5-4 and TRBJ1-1; the D is unclear. V was shortened by 2 bases and J by 1 base, with 9 bases between the two germline ends. In germline, CDR1 is SGHNT, CDR2 YYREEE (reference sequence). CDR3 length equals 14 residues.

The rearrangement uses TRBV28 and TRBJ1-1; perhaps TRBD1 as D (6 bases). Germline V gene data show CDR1 as MDHEN and CDR2 as SYDVKM. V was pared by 4 bases and J by 0 bases, with 18 bases between. This CDR3 has 17 residues. The CDR3 DNA follows: TGTGCCAGCAGTTCTACAGGAGCGAGGGGGATGAACACTGAAGCTTTCTTT. It translates to CASSSTGARGMNTEAFF.

The V and J genes are TRBV4-3 and TRBJ1-1; 9 positions match TRBD1. The junction had 5 bases not matched to a gene; V was cut back by 3 bases and J by 3 bases. The V gene's germline CDR1 is LGHNA and CDR2 YSLEER. The CDR3 is made up of 15 amino acids. The CDR3 DNA follows: TGCGCCAGCAGCCATAGACAGGGGGTCGACACTGAAGCTTTCTTT. Its protein product is CASSHRQGVDTEAFF.

The rearrangement uses TRBV18 and TRBJ1-1, with TRBD1 identical over 9 bases. Losses at the gene ends were 4 bases for V and 4 bases for J; bases not matched to a gene: 4. The CDR3 runs to 14 residues. CDR1 is KGHSH and CDR2 is LQKENI in the germline V gene. CDR3 loop: CASSRGQGTTEAFF. Written as DNA, the CDR3 is TGTGCCAGCTCACGAGGACAGGGGACCACTGAAGCTTTCTTT.

CDR3 nucleotide sequence: TGTGCCAGCAGCTCCCCTGGCGGGAGAGGCTACACCTTC. This codes for CASSSPGGRGYTF. This chain uses TRBV5-4 with TRBJ1-2, with unresolved D. The germline gives CDR1 SGHNT, CDR2 YYREEE (reference sequence). The CDR3 sequence is 13 residues long. V shed 3 bases and J shed 8 bases, with 14 bases lying between them.

This chain uses TRBV28 with TRBJ2-3; D not certain. This CDR3 has 14 residues. V lost 5 bases and J 4 bases, leaving 13 bases between the germline ends. Germline loops: CDR1 MDHEN, CDR2 SYDVKM. CDR3 residues: CASSLPRRSDTQYF. CDR3 DNA: TGTGCCAGCAGTCTTCCGAGGCGGTCAGATACGCAGTATTTT.

The V call is TRBV30, the J call TRBJ2-1; maybe TRBD2 (6 bases). Deletions cut 0 bases from V and 3 bases from J, with 9 bases between. Per the germline V gene, CDR1 is GTSNPN and CDR2 is SVGIG (reference sequence). The CDR3 consists of 14 residues. CDR3 DNA sequence: TGTGCCTGGAGTGTGGGGGGAGGCTACAATGAGCAGTTCTTC. It yields the protein CAWSVGGGYNEQFF.

The genes are TRBV13 and TRBJ1-5, with D perhaps matching TRBD1 (6 bases). Germline V gene sequence: CDR1 PRHDT, CDR2 FYEKMQ (reference sequence). The CDR3 has 13 amino acids. Trimming removed 5 bases from V and 4 bases from J, with 9 bases in between. The chain's CDR3 is CASSGQGNQPQHF. In DNA, the CDR3 is TGTGCCAGCAGCGGCCAGGGGAATCAGCCCCAGCATTTT.

This rearrangement joins TRBV30 to TRBJ1-1; TRBD1 matches at 8 bases. This CDR3 contains 18 residues. The V and J ends lost 2 bases and 1 base, in that order; junction bases with no gene match: 15. Germline CDR1 is GTSNPN and CDR2 is SVGIG (reference sequence). The CDR3 DNA reads as TGTGCCTGGAGTCTAATCGGTCGGACAGGGTTAGGGAACACTGAAGCTTTCTTT. It is translated as CAWSLIGRTGLGNTEAFF.

This chain uses TRBV27 with TRBJ1-2; a weak D match, TRBD1 (6 bases). Germline CDR1 is MNHEY and CDR2 is SMNVEV (reference sequence). The CDR3 is 18 amino acids. V lost 5 bases, J lost 4 bases, and 26 bases lay in between. CDR3 sequence: CASSAHATRTAPLYGYTF. DNA for the CDR3: TGTGCCAGCAGTGCCCACGCCACAAGGACAGCGCCTCTCTATGGCTACACCTTC.

V usage is TRBV30 and J usage is TRBJ1-3; D perhaps matches TRBD1 (5 bases). CDR1 GTSNPN and CDR2 SVGIG come from the germline V gene (reference sequence). The CDR3 sequence is 13 residues long. Between the trimmed V and J ends, which lost 3 bases and 6 bases, there was a span of 12 bases. The CDR3 nucleotides are TGTGCCTGGAGGCGGGACGTGAAAAACACCATATATTTT. It codes for CAWRRDVKNTIYF. The full variable domain, with the rest looked up from reference TRBV30 and TRBJ1-3, is SQTIHQWPATLVQPVGSPLSLECTVEGTSNPNLYWYRQAAGRGLQLLFYSVGIGQISSEVPQNLSASRPQDRQFILSSKKLLLSDSGFYLCAWRRDVKNTIYFGEGSWLTVV.

The chain has TRBV28 and TRBJ1-1; 8 nucleotides match TRBD1. The CDR3 has 16 residues. Germline lookup yields CDR1 MDHEN and CDR2 SYDVKM. The J segment lost 0 bases and the V segment lost 5 bases, leaving 8 bases of the junction unmatched. The DNA for the CDR3 is TGTGCCAGCAGTCCCGGGACAGGCGTTATGAACACTGAAGCTTTCTTT. This sequence encodes CASSPGTGVMNTEAFF. Full variable domain (missing parts from reference TRBV28 and TRBJ1-1): DVKVTQSSRYLVKRTGEKVFLECVQDMDHENMFWYRQDPGLGLRLIYFSYDVKMKEKGDIPEGYSVSREKKERFSLILESASTNQTSMYLCASSPGTGVMNTEAFFGQGTRLTVV.

The rearrangement uses TRBV30 and TRBJ1-2, with 7 positions matching TRBD1. V was pared by 2 bases and J by 2 bases, with 11 bases of the junction left unmatched. The CDR3 covers 16 residues. Germline V gene lookup returns CDR1 GTSNPN and CDR2 SVGIG (reference sequence). The CDR3 loop reads CAWSPGDSRENYGYTF. The CDR3 DNA reads as TGTGCCTGGAGTCCAGGGGACAGCCGAGAAAACTATGGCTACACCTTC. Looking up the rest from reference TRBV30 and TRBJ1-2 gives the full variable domain: SQTIHQWPATLVQPVGSPLSLECTVEGTSNPNLYWYRQAAGRGLQLLFYSVGIGQISSEVPQNLSASRPQDRQFILSSKKLLLSDSGFYLCAWSPGDSRENYGYTFGSGTRLTVV.

This clone is medium-sized by share. The J gene is TRBJ2-1, the V gene TRBV9; 7 bases line up with TRBD1. The CDR3 extends over 15 amino acids. The germline gives CDR1 SGDLS, CDR2 YYNGEE. With 0 bases clipped from V and 3 bases from J, the junction kept 3 bases outside the gene matches. CDR3 loop: CASSVEGGFYNEQFF. The DNA for the CDR3 is TGTGCCAGCAGCGTAGAAGGGGGCTTCTACAATGAGCAGTTCTTC.

This clone was seen a single time. The chain employs TRBV6-1 and TRBJ1-2; the D is unclear. V lost 3 bases to trimming and J lost 6 bases, with 11 bases between them. The length of the CDR3 is 13 residues. Per germline, CDR1 MNHNS and CDR2 SASEGT. CDR3 region: CASSENAGNGYTF. CDR3 sequence (DNA): TGTGCCAGCAGTGAGAATGCGGGGAATGGCTACACCTTC.

The chain is built from TRBV24-1 and TRBJ2-7, with a tentative D call TRBD1 (6 bases). CDR1 and CDR2 (germline): KGHDR, SFDVKD. The CDR3 is 14 residues long. Trimming pared 4 bases from V and 9 bases from J, leaving 18 bases between. The CDR3 coding sequence is TGTGCCACCAGTGAAGGCACAGGGTTTACTGGGCAGTACTTC. This encodes CATSEGTGFTGQYF.

The chain carries TRBV9 and TRBJ2-6; D unclear. Trimming cost V 2 bases and J 4 bases, with 7 bases left between them. The CDR3 is 14 amino acids. Germline CDR1 SGDLS, CDR2 YYNGEE. CDR3 in DNA: TGTGCCAGCAGCGTTCTTGGCGGGGCCAACGTCCTGACTTTC. Residues: CASSVLGGANVLTF.

The V call is TRBV18, the J call TRBJ1-5; TRBD1 agrees at 8 bases. V gave up 3 bases and J gave up 10 bases; unmatched junction bases: 5. The CDR3 has 13 residues. Germline V gene sequence: CDR1 KGHSH, CDR2 LQKENI. CDR3 in amino acids: CASSPNRGDPQHF. As DNA, the CDR3 is TGTGCCAGCTCACCGAACAGGGGGGACCCCCAGCATTTT.

The CDR3 here is CASTASSYNEQFF. The CDR3 bases are TGTGCCAGCACGGCTAGTTCCTACAATGAGCAGTTCTTC. This chain links TRBV6-5 with TRBJ2-1; D not resolved. The germline V gene has CDR1 MNHEY and CDR2 SVGAGI. The V gene lost 7 bases and the J gene lost 1 base, with 8 bases spanning the gap. CDR3 length equals 13 residues.

The J gene is TRBJ2-2, the V gene TRBV28; tentative D call: TRBD1 (6 bases). The CDR3 runs to 16 residues. Trimming took off 3 bases at V and 3 bases at J, with 14 bases between the two ends. Germline loops: CDR1 MDHEN, CDR2 SYDVKM. This chain's CDR3 is CASSFVGQSYTGELFF. The CDR3 bases are TGTGCCAGCAGTTTTGTCGGACAGTCCTACACCGGGGAGCTGTTTTTT.

The chain joins TRBV6-5 to TRBJ1-2; 10 bases are a match to TRBD1. The germline gives CDR1 MNHEY, CDR2 SVGAGI. V lost 2 bases to trimming and J lost 5 bases; unmatched junction nucleotides: 5. The CDR3 has 15 residues. CDR3 DNA sequence: TGTGCCAGCAGTTACACCGACAGGGGGCCTTATGGCTACACCTTC. Amino acid sequence: CASSYTDRGPYGYTF.

The chain uses TRBV30 and TRBJ1-1; D gene uncertain. The CDR3 totals 12 residues. CDR1 is GTSNPN, CDR2 SVGIG, per germline (reference sequence). Deletions cut 2 bases from V and 5 bases from J, with 9 bases between. This chain's CDR3 is CAWSYPGTEAFF. The CDR3 DNA reads TGTGCCTGGAGTTACCCGGGGACTGAAGCTTTCTTT.

The chain uses TRBV29-1 and TRBJ2-3; 9 bases line up with TRBD2. The germline gives CDR1 SQVTM, CDR2 ANQGSEA. This CDR3 is built from 16 residues. The ends lost 7 bases at V and 2 bases at J; junction bases unmatched: 13. CDR3 region: CSAGSGGRAPTDTQYF. The CDR3 region has the DNA TGCAGCGCGGGGAGCGGGGGGAGGGCCCCCACAGATACGCAGTATTTT.

DNA of the CDR3: TGTGCCAGCAGCTTAGTTCTGGGGCTAGATAGCAATCAGCCCCAGCATTTT. This codes for CASSLVLGLDSNQPQHF. This rearrangement joins TRBV11-2 to TRBJ1-5; possible D gene TRBD1, 5 bases. V shed 1 base and J shed 0 bases, with 13 bases lying between them. Germline-derived CDR1 and CDR2 are SGHAT and FQNNGV. The CDR3 is made up of 17 amino acids.

The chain has TRBV28 and TRBJ2-7; D is undetermined. CDR1 and CDR2 from the germline V gene are MDHEN and SYDVKM. V lost 6 bases to trimming and J lost 6 bases, with 9 bases between them. The CDR3 totals 11 residues. The chain's CDR3 is CASSPPGEQYF. The CDR3 DNA follows: TGTGCCAGCAGCCCCCCCGGCGAGCAGTACTTC. Filled out from reference TRBV28 and TRBJ2-7, the complete variable domain reads DVKVTQSSRYLVKRTGEKVFLECVQDMDHENMFWYRQDPGLGLRLIYFSYDVKMKEKGDIPEGYSVSREKKERFSLILESASTNQTSMYLCASSPPGEQYFGPGTRLTVT.